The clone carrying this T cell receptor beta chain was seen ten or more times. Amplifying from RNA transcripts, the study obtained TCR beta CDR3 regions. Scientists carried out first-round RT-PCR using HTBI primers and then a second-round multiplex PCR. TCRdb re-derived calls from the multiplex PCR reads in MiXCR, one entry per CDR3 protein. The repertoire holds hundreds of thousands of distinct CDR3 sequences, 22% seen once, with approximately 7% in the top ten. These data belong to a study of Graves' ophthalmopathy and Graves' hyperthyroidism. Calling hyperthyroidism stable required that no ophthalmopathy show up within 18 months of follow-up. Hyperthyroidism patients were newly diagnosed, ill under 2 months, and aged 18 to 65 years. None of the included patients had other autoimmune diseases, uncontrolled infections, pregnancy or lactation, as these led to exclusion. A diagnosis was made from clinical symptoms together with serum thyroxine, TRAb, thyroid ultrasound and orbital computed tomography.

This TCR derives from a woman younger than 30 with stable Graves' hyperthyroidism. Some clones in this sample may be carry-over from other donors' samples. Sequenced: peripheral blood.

This chain's CDR3 is CSARSAEAYEQYF. The CDR3 coding sequence is TGCAGTGCTAGATCAGCGGAGGCCTACGAGCAGTACTTC. The chain is built from TRBV20-1 and TRBJ2-7, with D possibly being TRBD2 (5 bases). Germline CDR1 DFQATT, CDR2 SNEGSKA (reference sequence). The CDR3 has 13 amino acids. Trimming took 2 bases from V and 2 from J, leaving 10 bases between them.